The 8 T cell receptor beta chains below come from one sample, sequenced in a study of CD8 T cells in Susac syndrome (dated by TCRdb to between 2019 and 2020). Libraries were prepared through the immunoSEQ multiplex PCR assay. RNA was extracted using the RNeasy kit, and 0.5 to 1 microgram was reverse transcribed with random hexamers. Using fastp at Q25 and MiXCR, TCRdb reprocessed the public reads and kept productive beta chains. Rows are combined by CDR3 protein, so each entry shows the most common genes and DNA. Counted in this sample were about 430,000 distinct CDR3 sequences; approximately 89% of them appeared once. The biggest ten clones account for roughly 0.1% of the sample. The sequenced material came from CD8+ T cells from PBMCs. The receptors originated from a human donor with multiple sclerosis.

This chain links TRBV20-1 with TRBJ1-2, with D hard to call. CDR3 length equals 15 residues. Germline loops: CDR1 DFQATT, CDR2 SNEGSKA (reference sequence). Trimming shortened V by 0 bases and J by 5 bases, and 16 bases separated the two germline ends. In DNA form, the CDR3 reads TGCAGTGCTAGAGATCTTAGGCAAGGGCAGTATGGCTACACCTTC. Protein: CSARDLRQGQYGYTF.

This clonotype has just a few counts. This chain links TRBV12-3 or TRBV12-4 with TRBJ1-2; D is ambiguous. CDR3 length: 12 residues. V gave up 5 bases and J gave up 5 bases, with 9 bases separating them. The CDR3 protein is CASSDGLYGYTF. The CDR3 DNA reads TGTGCCAGCAGTGACGGATTATATGGCTACACCTTC.

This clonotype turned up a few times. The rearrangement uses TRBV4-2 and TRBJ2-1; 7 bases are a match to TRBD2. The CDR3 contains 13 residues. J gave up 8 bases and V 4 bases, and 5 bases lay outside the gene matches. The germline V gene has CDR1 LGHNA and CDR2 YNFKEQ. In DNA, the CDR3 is TGTGCCAGCAGCCGACTTGGGGGGGATGAGCAGTTCTTC. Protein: CASSRLGGDEQFF.

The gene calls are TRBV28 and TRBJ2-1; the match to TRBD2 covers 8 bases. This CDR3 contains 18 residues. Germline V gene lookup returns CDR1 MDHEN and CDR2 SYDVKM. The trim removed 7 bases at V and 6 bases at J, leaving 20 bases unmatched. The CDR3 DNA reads TGTGCCAGCATGCACGGGGCGGGGGGTCTCCCCACCCCCAATGAGCAGTTCTTC. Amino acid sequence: CASMHGAGGLPTPNEQFF.

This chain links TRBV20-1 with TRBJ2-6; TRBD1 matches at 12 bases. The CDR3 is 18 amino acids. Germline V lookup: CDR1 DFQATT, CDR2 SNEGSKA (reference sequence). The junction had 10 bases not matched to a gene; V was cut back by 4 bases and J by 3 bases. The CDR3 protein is CSATGQGAVTVGANVLTF. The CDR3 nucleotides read TGCAGTGCTACGGGACAGGGGGCGGTTACTGTTGGGGCCAACGTCCTGACTTTC.

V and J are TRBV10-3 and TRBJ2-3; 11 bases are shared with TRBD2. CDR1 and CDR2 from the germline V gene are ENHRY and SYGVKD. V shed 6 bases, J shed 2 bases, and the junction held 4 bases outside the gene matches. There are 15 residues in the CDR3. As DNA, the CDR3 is TGTGCCATCAGGGAGGGACTAGCGGTCACAGATACGCAGTATTTT. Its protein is CAIREGLAVTDTQYF.

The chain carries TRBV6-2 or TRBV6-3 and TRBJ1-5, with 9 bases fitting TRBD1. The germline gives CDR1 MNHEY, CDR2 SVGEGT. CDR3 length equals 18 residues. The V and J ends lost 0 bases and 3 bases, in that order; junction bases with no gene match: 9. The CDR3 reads CASSYSRYRGPFNQPQHF. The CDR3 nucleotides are TGTGCCAGCAGTTACTCGAGGTACAGGGGGCCGTTCAATCAGCCCCAGCATTTT.

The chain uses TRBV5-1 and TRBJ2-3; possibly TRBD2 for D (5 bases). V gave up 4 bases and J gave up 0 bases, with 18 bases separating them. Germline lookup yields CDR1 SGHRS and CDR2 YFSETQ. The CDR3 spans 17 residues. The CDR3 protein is CASSLSARGSSTDTQYF. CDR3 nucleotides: TGCGCCAGCAGCCTCTCTGCCCGGGGTTCTAGCACAGATACGCAGTATTTT.